Presented here are 11 T cell receptor beta chains from one specimen sequenced in a study of human T cells and chemical hapten exposure. TCRdb fed the RACE reads into MiXCR, producing one record per CDR3 protein. Here the sample spans approximately 71,000 distinct CDR3 sequences, about 9.4% being singletons. Specified time point: patch test 1, 2 weeks after DPC sensitization. Treatment defined: therapeutic diphenylcyclopropenone sensitization with weekly scalp DPC. The starting material was whole blood, obtained in connection with sensitization to the hapten diphenylcyclopropenone (DPC). These receptor sequences come from a woman aged 40 to 49 with alopecia areata. Some clones in this sample may be carry-over from other donors' samples.

This clonotype was detected a few times. The chain is built from TRBV28 and TRBJ2-7; D unresolved. The V and J ends lost 2 bases and 0 bases respectively, with 5 bases between them. CDR3 length equals 13 residues. In germline, CDR1 is MDHEN, CDR2 SYDVKM. In DNA form, the CDR3 reads TGTGCCAGCAGTTTAAAGTACTCCTACGAGCAGTACTTC. This translates into CASSLKYSYEQYF.

This clonotype was counted between two and nine times. CDR3 DNA: TGTGCCAGCAGCTTAGATCACTACGAGCAGTACTTC. Its protein product is CASSLDHYEQYF. The chain recombines TRBV7-2 with TRBJ2-7; D gene uncertain. This CDR3 comprises 12 residues. Germline V lookup: CDR1 SGHTA, CDR2 FQGNSA. V shed 1 base and J shed 3 bases, with 4 bases lying between them. Combining the CDR3 with reference TRBV7-2 and TRBJ2-7 gives the whole variable domain GAGVSQSPSNKVTEKGKDVELRCDPISGHTALYWYRQSLGQGLEFLIYFQGNSAPDKSGLPSDRFSAERTGGSVSTLTIQRTQQEDSAVYLCASSLDHYEQYFGPGTRLTVT.

This clonotype was counted at least ten times. The chain combines TRBV27 with TRBJ2-3; D is possibly TRBD2 (7 bases). Germline V gene data show CDR1 as MNHEY and CDR2 as SMNVEV (reference sequence). The length of the CDR3 is 18 residues. With 6 bases removed from V and 0 bases from J, the gap between germline ends came to 22 bases. The chain's CDR3 is CASSYSRGTRGSTDTQYF. In DNA form, the CDR3 reads TGTGCCAGCAGCTACTCGCGGGGGACAAGGGGGAGCACAGATACGCAGTATTTT.

This clonotype was seen at least ten times. The junction differs from germline at one of its ends, possibly a read error. The chain is built from TRBV3-1 and TRBJ1-1, with D uncertain. Germline lookup yields CDR1 LGHDT and CDR2 YNNKEL (reference sequence). CDR3 size: 13 residues. The CDR3: CASSQEDPKVRCF. The CDR3 DNA sequence: TGTGCCAGCAGCCAAGAAGACCCGAAGGTTCGCTGCTTT.

This clonotype has only a few counts. The V call is TRBV2, the J call TRBJ2-7; 7 bases agree with TRBD1. CDR1 is SNHLY, CDR2 FYNNEI, per germline. This CDR3 contains 13 residues. Trimming took 6 bases from V and 6 from J; bases not matched to a gene: 8. The CDR3 protein is CASSETGLGEQYF. CDR3 nucleotides: TGTGCCAGCAGCGAGACAGGGTTGGGCGAGCAGTACTTC.

The sample holds many counts of this clonotype. This chain links TRBV5-4 with TRBJ2-6, with a possible D match to TRBD2 (6 bases). The CDR3 length is 16 residues. Germline values: CDR1 SGHNT, CDR2 YYREEE (reference sequence). The V gene lost 2 bases and the J gene lost 2 bases, with 11 bases spanning the gap. The CDR3 here is CASSFFWGAGANVLTF. The CDR3 coding sequence is TGTGCCAGCAGCTTTTTTTGGGGGGCTGGGGCCAACGTCCTGACTTTC.

The chain couples TRBV5-1 to TRBJ1-5; possible D gene TRBD1, 5 bases. This CDR3 has 14 residues. Germline-derived CDR1 and CDR2 are SGHRS and YFSETQ. Trimming pared 1 base from V and 4 bases from J, leaving 9 bases between. CDR3 in DNA: TGCGCCAGCAGCTTGCAAGGGACTAATCAGCCCCAGCATTTT. It codes for CASSLQGTNQPQHF.

This clonotype was seen at least ten times. This chain uses TRBV27 with TRBJ2-1, with unresolved D. The germline V gene encodes CDR1 MNHEY and CDR2 SMNVEV (reference sequence). The CDR3 is 12 amino acids. Trimming left V 5 bases short and J 7 bases short, with 9 bases between. The CDR3, as DNA: TGTGCCAGCAGTCCCAACAATAATGAGCAGTTCTTC. As protein: CASSPNNNEQFF.

This clonotype is medium-sized. The chain combines TRBV9 with TRBJ1-1, with D hard to call. Germline CDR1 reads SGDLS; CDR2 reads YYNGEE. The CDR3 totals 12 residues. V was shortened by 5 bases and J by 1 base, with 6 bases between the two germline ends. The CDR3 loop is CASSRGNTEAFF. CDR3 in DNA: TGTGCCAGCAGTCGGGGGAACACTGAAGCTTTCTTT. The variable domain in full, completed from reference TRBV9 and TRBJ1-1, reads DSGVTQTPKHLITATGQRVTLRCSPRSGDLSVYWYQQSLDQGLQFLIQYYNGEERAKGNILERFSAQQFPDLHSELNLSSLELGDSALYFCASSRGNTEAFFGQGTRLTVV.

This clonotype appeared many times. The chain joins TRBV12-3 or TRBV12-4 to TRBJ2-7; TRBD1 aligns across 10 bases. The CDR3 has 16 amino acids. V lost 1 base to trimming and J lost 0 bases; unmatched junction nucleotides: 3. The CDR3 DNA follows: TGTGCCAGCAGTTTAGTGGGACAGGGGACCTCCTACGAGCAGTACTTC. Translation gives CASSLVGQGTSYEQYF.

This clonotype occurred a few times. V is TRBV12-3 or TRBV12-4 and J is TRBJ1-1, with TRBD1 as a possible D gene (5 bases). CDR3 length equals 14 residues. V was clipped by 4 bases and J by 3 bases, with 12 bases between them. Here the CDR3 reads CASSYGGLDTEAFF. The CDR3 DNA is TGTGCCAGCAGTTATGGGGGTCTCGACACTGAAGCTTTCTTT.